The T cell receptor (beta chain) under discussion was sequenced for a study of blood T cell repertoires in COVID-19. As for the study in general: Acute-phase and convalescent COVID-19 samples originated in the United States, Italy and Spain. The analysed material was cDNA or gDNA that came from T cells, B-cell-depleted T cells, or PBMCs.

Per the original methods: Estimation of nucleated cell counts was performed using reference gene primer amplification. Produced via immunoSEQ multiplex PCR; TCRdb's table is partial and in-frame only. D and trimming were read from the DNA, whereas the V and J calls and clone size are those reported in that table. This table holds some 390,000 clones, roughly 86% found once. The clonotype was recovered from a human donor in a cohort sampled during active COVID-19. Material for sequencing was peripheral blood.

The CDR3 DNA reads as TGTGCCAGCTCACCCACAGGGGAGGCCTCCTACAATGAGCAGTTCTTC. Encoded protein: CASSPTGEASYNEQFF. The V call is TRBV18, the J call TRBJ2-1; possible D gene TRBD1, 7 bases. The germline gives CDR1 KGHSH, CDR2 LQKENI. The CDR3 is made up of 16 amino acids. The germline V and J ends were trimmed by 3 bases and 0 bases, with 12 bases remaining between them.